This T cell receptor (beta chain) was retrieved from a study of STAT5B mutations in CD4+ large granular lymphocyte leukemia. Study-wide results and limits: About 26% of private leukemic clonotypes occurred rarely in other patients' non-leukemic repertoires. 8/27 top patient clones versus 2/35 control clones were TRBV06-family.

Some clones are missing from TCRdb's copy, which holds only in-frame ones; the method was immunoSEQ multiplex PCR. The sample yields nearly 45,000 clones, 86% seen once. Concerning this clone itself: Its antigen is still unknown.

Germline CDR1 SGDLS, CDR2 YYNGEE. CDR3 length equals 17 residues. Deletions cut 4 bases from V and 8 bases from J, with 25 bases between. This chain links TRBV9 with TRBJ2-1; D remains ambiguous. Material for sequencing was CD4+ T cells from blood buffy coats. This TCR came from a human donor in good health. As DNA, the CDR3 is TGTGCCAGCAGCCTTCGGCCGGGCCCAGAGACGGGCGATGAGCAGTTCTTC. Translated, it gives CASSLRPGPETGDEQFF.